These 10 T cell receptor beta chains came from one sample sequenced in a study of T cells in Graves' hyperthyroidism and ophthalmopathy (dated by TCRdb to between 2018 and 2021). Library prep was done by multiplex PCR. Sequencing was performed on an Illumina HiSeq 2000. TCR beta CDR3 regions were amplified from RNA transcripts. A first-round RT-PCR of the TCR CDR3 used the HTBI primer set with the Qiagen OneStep RT-PCR kit. Using fastp at Q25 and MiXCR, TCRdb reprocessed the public reads and kept productive beta chains. Each CDR3 protein appears once, grouped with its most common genes and DNA. In this sample the table shows approximately 600,000 distinct CDR3 sequences, less than 25% of which occur a single time. The ten biggest clones cover approximately 30% of the sample. Sequenced material: blood. The receptor source for this set is a man aged 25 to 40 with Graves' ophthalmopathy.

The chain uses TRBV27 and TRBJ1-1; D ambiguous. The germline CDR1 and CDR2 sequences are MNHEY and SMNVEV (reference sequence). V dropped 2 bases and J dropped 4 bases, with 17 bases sitting between them. The CDR3 is 16 amino acids. CDR3 nucleotide sequence: TGTGCCAGCAGTTTAATGGCCGAGCGAGTCGGCACTGAAGCTTTCTTT. It is translated as CASSLMAERVGTEAFF.

The genes are TRBV6-2 or TRBV6-3 and TRBJ2-1; D gene ambiguous. CDR3 length equals 15 residues. Germline V lookup: CDR1 MNHEY, CDR2 SVGEGT. V was pared by 2 bases and J by 4 bases, with 12 bases between. CDR3 protein: CASSYKTSPYNEQFF. The CDR3 DNA reads as TGTGCCAGCAGTTACAAGACTTCTCCTTACAATGAGCAGTTCTTC.

This clonotype was seen ten or more times. This chain connects TRBV3-1 to TRBJ2-3; tentatively, D is TRBD2 (5 bases). The CDR3 extends over 13 amino acids. Trimming stripped 6 bases from V and 2 bases from J, with 9 bases between. Germline loops: CDR1 LGHDT, CDR2 YNNKEL (reference sequence). For the CDR3, the DNA is TGTGCCAGCAGGCCTAGCTTCACAGATACGCAGTATTTT. Translated, it gives CASRPSFTDTQYF.

The chain recombines TRBV27 with TRBJ2-3, with D possibly being TRBD2 (6 bases). CDR3 size: 13 residues. Germline V gene data show CDR1 as MNHEY and CDR2 as SMNVEV (reference sequence). The V end was cut by 8 bases, the J end by 6 bases, with 15 bases between. CDR3 loop: CASASEVEDTQYF. The CDR3 DNA is TGTGCCAGCGCTAGCGAGGTTGAGGATACGCAGTATTTT.

This chain connects TRBV7-9 to TRBJ2-2; 7 bases align to TRBD2. The trim removed 3 bases at V and 4 bases at J, leaving 2 bases unmatched. CDR3 length: 14 amino acids. CDR1 is SEHNR, CDR2 FQNEAQ, per germline (reference sequence). As DNA, the CDR3 is TGTGCCAGCAGCTTTGGCGGGAGCACCGGGGAGCTGTTTTTT. This sequence encodes CASSFGGSTGELFF.

Only a few counts were recorded for this clonotype. The chain has TRBV3-1 and TRBJ1-6; D gene ambiguous. CDR3 length equals 15 residues. In germline, CDR1 is LGHDT, CDR2 YNNKEL (reference sequence). Trimming pared 2 bases from V and 3 bases from J, leaving 8 bases between. The CDR3 protein is CASSQWKGYNSPLHF. As DNA, the CDR3 is TGTGCCAGCAGCCAATGGAAAGGCTATAATTCACCCCTCCACTTT. The variable domain in full, completed from reference TRBV3-1 and TRBJ1-6, reads DTAVSQTPKYLVTQMGNDKSIKCEQNLGHDTMYWYKQDSKKFLKIMFSYNNKELIINETVPNRFSPKSPDKAHLNLHINSLELGDSAVYFCASSQWKGYNSPLHFGNGTRLTVT.

The table lists this clonotype with many counts. This rearrangement joins TRBV20-1 to TRBJ2-5; TRBD2 agrees at 9 bases. Per germline, CDR1 DFQATT and CDR2 SNEGSKA (reference sequence). The J segment lost 1 base and the V segment lost 1 base, leaving 4 bases of the junction unmatched. CDR3 length: 15 amino acids. The CDR3 DNA is TGCAGTGCTAGAGGGACTAGCGCCTCCCAAGAGACCCAGTACTTC. Protein: CSARGTSASQETQYF.

Notes on this clonotype: No conserved phenylalanine or tryptophan is present at the end of the CDR3, so a read error is the likely explanation. The V call is TRBV6-2 or TRBV6-3, the J call TRBJ1-1; the D is unclear. CDR1 MNHEY and CDR2 SVGEGT come from the germline V gene. Trimming took 6 bases from V and 1 from J, leaving 24 bases between them. The CDR3 spans 18 residues. For the CDR3, the DNA is TGTGCCAGCAGCCCCCATACACGTTACCGCATGAGGAACACTGAAGCTTTCTCT. It is translated as CASSPHTRYRMRNTEAFS.

This clonotype occurred a few times. DNA of the CDR3: TGTGCCAGCAGCCCGGGACTACCTGGGACCAATGAGCAGTTCTTC. Protein sequence: CASSPGLPGTNEQFF. The genes are TRBV3-1 and TRBJ2-1, with TRBD2 matching over 7 bases. CDR1 and CDR2 from the germline V gene are LGHDT and YNNKEL (reference sequence). The CDR3 has 15 amino acids. Trimming at V came to 4 bases and at J to 6 bases, leaving 9 bases not matched to a gene.

At least ten counts were recorded for this clonotype. The rearrangement uses TRBV5-8 and TRBJ2-7; 7 nucleotides match TRBD1. J gave up 4 bases and V 0 bases, and 7 bases lay outside the gene matches. The CDR3 covers 15 residues. Germline V CDR1 and CDR2: SGHTS, YDEGEE. This CDR3 reads CASSLGGQVGYEQYF. CDR3 coding DNA: TGTGCCAGCAGCTTGGGAGGACAGGTCGGGTACGAGCAGTACTTC.